These T cell receptor beta chains were read from a single sample in a study of T-cell reconstitution after alpha-beta-depleted transplantation in children. TCRdb called the PCR reads again in MiXCR, with one record for every CDR3 protein. The repertoire holds hundreds of thousands of distinct CDR3 sequences, with 15% to 20% as singletons. Sequenced material: PBMCs, mostly from graft donor cells, taken 360 days after TCRalphabeta/CD19-depleted stem cell transplant. The receptors shown here come from a boy under three years old who had a stem cell transplant for Wiskott-Aldrich syndrome, so the T cells may come from the graft donor. Each CDR3 is given with its conserved first and last residue. The D gene is left open where the match is weak.

>TRBV10-3|TRBD2|TRBJ2-5
CAISDQGLADQETQYF
>TRBV12-3/TRBV12-4|NA|TRBJ2-7
CASSLRGGGSYEQYF
>TRBV20-1|TRBD1|TRBJ2-7
CSARGTGIYEQYF
>TRBV20-1|NA|TRBJ2-7
CSARRGSYEQYF
>TRBV30|NA|TRBJ2-5
CAFNRNNQETQYF
>TRBV12-3/TRBV12-4|TRBD2|TRBJ2-7
CASSPLAGASYEQYF
>TRBV24-1|NA|NA
CATSDFGETQYF
>TRBV7-9|TRBD2|TRBJ2-1
CASSLATSGTNEQFF
>TRBV5-1|NA|TRBJ2-5
CASSVGIGQETQYF
>TRBV5-6|TRBD2|TRBJ2-1
CASSTGLAGDNEQFF
>TRBV3-1|TRBD2|TRBJ2-7
CASSHGLAGAFSYEQYF
>TRBV14|TRBD2|TRBJ2-5
CASSPGLVHWYQETQYF
>TRBV6-2/TRBV6-3|NA|TRBJ1-2
CASSYDRDGYGYTF
>TRBV5-1|NA|TRBJ2-3
CASGYSGYTDTQYF